This T cell receptor (beta chain) was captured in a study of T-cell reconstitution after alpha-beta-depleted transplantation in children. A remark on this clonotype: No antigen is known for it.

During its preparation, the TCRbeta library received unique molecular identifiers. TCRdb re-derived calls from the PCR reads in MiXCR, one entry per CDR3 protein. The table lists around 440,000 distinct CDR3 sequences, about 11% of them singletons. Study results and limitations: The study traced high day-60 TCRbeta diversity in some patients to surviving recipient T cells and thymic progenitors. Several hundred expanded graft clones reportedly supplied alpha-beta T cells about two months after transplant.

Unmatched junction bases numbered 18, after V lost 1 base and J lost 8 bases. The CDR3 runs to 19 residues. Germline V CDR1 and CDR2: PRHDT, FYEKMQ (reference sequence). The chain couples TRBV13 to TRBJ1-2; 11 bases are shared with TRBD1. Specimen: PBMCs, collected before TCRalphabeta/CD19-depleted stem cell transplant. This sequence originates from a child aged 2 to 10 with inherited bone marrow failure, due to receive a stem cell transplant. In DNA, the CDR3 is TGTGCCAGCAGCTTAGTTTCTGGACAGGGGGCGCGAGGGGTATGGGGCTACACCTTC. This gives the protein CASSLVSGQGARGVWGYTF.